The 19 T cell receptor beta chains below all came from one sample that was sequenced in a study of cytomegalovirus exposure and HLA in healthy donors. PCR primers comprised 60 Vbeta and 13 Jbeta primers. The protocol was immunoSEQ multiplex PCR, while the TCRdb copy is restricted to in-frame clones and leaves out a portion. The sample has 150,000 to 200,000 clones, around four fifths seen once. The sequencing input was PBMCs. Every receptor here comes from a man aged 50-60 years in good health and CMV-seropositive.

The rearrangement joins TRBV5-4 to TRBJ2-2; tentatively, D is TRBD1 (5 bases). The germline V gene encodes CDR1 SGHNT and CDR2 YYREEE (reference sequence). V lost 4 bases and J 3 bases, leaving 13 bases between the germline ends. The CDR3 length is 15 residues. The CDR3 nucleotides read TGTGCCAGCAGCCTAAGGGGTAGGGACACCGGGGAGCTGTTTTTT. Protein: CASSLRGRDTGELFF. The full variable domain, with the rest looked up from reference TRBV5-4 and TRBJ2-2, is ETGVTQSPTHLIKTRGQQVTLRCSSQSGHNTVSWYQQALGQGPQFIFQYYREEENGRGNFPPRFSGLQFPNYSSELNVNALELDDSALYLCASSLRGRDTGELFFGEGSRLTVL.

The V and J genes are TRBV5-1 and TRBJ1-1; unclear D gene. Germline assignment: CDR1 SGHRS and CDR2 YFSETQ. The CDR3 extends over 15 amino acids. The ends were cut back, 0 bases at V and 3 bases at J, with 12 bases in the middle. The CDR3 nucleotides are TGCGCCAGCAGCTTGGTTGGGAGGAGCGACACTGAAGCTTTCTTT. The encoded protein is CASSLVGRSDTEAFF.

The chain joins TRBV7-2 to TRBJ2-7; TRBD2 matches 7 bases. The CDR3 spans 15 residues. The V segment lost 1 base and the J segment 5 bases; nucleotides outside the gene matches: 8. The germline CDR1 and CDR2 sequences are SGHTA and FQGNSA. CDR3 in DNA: TGTGCCAGCAGCTTAGATGCCGGGGGGATCAACGAGCAGTACTTC. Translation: CASSLDAGGINEQYF.

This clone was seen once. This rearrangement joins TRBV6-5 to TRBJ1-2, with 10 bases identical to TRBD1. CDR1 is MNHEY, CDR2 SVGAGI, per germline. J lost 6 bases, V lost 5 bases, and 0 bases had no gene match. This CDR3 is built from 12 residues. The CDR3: CASSGTGDGYTF. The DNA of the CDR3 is TGTGCCAGCAGTGGGACAGGGGATGGCTACACCTTC.

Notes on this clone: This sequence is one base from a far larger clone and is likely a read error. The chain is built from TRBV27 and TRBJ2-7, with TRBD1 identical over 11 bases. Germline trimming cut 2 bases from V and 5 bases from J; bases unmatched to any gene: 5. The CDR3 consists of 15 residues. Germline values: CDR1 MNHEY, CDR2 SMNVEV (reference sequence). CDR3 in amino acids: CASSLGTGGNHEQYF. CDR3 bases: TGTGCCAGCAGTTTAGGGACAGGGGGTAATCACGAGCAGTACTTC.

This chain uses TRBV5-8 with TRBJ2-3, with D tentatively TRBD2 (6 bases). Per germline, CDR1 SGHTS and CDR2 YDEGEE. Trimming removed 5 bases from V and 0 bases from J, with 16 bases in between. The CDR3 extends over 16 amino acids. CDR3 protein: CASSSGVGGSTDTQYF. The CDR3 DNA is TGTGCCAGCAGTAGTGGGGTCGGGGGTAGCACAGATACGCAGTATTTT.

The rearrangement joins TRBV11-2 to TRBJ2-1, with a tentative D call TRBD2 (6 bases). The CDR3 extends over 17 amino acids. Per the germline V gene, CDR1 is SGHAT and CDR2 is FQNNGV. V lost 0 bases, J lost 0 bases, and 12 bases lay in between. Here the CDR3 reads CASSLEFGRGSYNEQFF. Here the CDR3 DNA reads TGTGCCAGCAGCTTAGAGTTTGGGCGGGGCTCCTACAATGAGCAGTTCTTC.

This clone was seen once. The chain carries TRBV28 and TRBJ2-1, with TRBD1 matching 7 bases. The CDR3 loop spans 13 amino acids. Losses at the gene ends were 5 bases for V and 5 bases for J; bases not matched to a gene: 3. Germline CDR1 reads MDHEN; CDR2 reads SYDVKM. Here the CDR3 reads CASSTGANNEQFF. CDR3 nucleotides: TGTGCCAGCAGTACAGGGGCTAACAATGAGCAGTTCTTC.

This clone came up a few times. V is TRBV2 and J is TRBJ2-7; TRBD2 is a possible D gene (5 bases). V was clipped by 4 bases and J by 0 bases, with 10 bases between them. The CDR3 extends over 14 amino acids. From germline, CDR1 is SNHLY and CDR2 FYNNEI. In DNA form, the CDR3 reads TGTGCCAGCAGTGGGACTCCTAGCTCCTACGAGCAGTACTTC. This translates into CASSGTPSSYEQYF. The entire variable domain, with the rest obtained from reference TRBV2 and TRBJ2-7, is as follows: EPEVTQTPSHQVTQMGQEVILRCVPISNHLYFYWYRQILGQKVEFLVSFYNNEISEKSEIFDDQFSVERPDGSNFTLKIRSTKLEDSAMYFCASSGTPSSYEQYFGPGTRLTVT.

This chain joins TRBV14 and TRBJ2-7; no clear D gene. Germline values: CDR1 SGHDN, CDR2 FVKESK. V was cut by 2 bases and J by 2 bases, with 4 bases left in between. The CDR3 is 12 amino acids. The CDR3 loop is CASSQLPYEQYF. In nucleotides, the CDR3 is TGTGCCAGCAGCCAACTCCCCTACGAGCAGTACTTC.

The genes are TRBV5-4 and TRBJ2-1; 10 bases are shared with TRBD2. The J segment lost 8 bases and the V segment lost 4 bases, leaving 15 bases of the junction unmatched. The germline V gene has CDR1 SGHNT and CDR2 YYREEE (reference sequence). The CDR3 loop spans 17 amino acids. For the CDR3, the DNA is TGTGCCAGCAGCCCTCGACTAGCGGGCCGATCTGGGGATGAGCAGTTCTTC. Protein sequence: CASSPRLAGRSGDEQFF.

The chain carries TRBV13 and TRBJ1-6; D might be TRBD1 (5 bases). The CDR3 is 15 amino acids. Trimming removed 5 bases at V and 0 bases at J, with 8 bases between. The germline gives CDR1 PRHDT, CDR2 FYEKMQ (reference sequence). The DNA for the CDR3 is TGTGCCAGCAGCGAGACAGACTCCTATAATTCACCCCTCCACTTT. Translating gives CASSETDSYNSPLHF.

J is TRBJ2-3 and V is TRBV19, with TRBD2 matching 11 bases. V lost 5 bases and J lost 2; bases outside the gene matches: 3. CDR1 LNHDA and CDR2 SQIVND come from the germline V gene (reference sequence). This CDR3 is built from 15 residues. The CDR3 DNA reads TGTGCCAGTAGTCCGGGACTAGCGGCCACAGATACGCAGTATTTT. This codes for CASSPGLAATDTQYF. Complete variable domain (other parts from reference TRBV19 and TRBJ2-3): DGGITQSPKYLFRKEGQNVTLSCEQNLNHDAMYWYRQDPGQGLRLIYYSQIVNDFQKGDIAEGYSVSREKKESFPLTVTSAQKNPTAFYLCASSPGLAATDTQYFGPGTRLTVL.

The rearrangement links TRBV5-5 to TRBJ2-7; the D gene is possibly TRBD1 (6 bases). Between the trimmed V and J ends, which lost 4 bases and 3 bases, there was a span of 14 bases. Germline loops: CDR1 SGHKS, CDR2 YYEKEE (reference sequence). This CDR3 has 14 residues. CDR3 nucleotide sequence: TGTGCCAGCAGCGAACCGGGACACCTCTACGAGCAGTACTTC. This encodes CASSEPGHLYEQYF.

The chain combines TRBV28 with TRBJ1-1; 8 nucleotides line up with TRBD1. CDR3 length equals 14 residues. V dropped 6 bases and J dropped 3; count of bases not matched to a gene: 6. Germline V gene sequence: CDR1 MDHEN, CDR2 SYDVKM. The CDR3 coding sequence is TGTGCCAGCAGACGGACAGGGCTTTACACTGAAGCTTTCTTT. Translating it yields CASRRTGLYTEAFF.

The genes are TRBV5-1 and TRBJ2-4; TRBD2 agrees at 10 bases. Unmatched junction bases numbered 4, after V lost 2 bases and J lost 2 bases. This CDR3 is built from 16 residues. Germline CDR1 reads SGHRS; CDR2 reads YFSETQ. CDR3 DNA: TGCGCCAGCAGCTTCACTAGCGGGATATCCAAAAACATTCAGTACTTC. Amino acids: CASSFTSGISKNIQYF.

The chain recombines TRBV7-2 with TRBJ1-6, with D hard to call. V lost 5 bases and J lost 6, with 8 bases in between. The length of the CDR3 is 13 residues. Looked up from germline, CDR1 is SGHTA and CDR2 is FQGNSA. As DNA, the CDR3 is TGTGCCAGCAGCGCCGGGAGTAATTCACCCCTCCACTTT. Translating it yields CASSAGSNSPLHF.

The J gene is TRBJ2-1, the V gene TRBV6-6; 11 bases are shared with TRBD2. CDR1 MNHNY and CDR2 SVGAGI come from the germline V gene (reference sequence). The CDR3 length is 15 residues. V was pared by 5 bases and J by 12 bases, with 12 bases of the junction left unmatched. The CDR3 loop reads CASSPPGLAEGGQFF. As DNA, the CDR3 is TGTGCCAGCAGTCCGCCGGGACTAGCGGAAGGTGGGCAGTTCTTC.

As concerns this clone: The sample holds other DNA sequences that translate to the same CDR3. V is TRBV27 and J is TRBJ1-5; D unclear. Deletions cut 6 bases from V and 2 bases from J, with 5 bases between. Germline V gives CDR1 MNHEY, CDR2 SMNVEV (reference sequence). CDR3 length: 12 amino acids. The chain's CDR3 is CASRRGNQPQHF. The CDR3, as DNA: TGTGCCAGCAGGCGCGGCAATCAGCCCCAGCATTTT.